This TCR beta chain originates from a study of shared clonotypes between healthy human individuals (dated by TCRdb to the early 2020s). Background for the entire study: A couple of women and three men aged 18 to 49 years were included in the cohort. For each donor, three plates each were used for CD4 naive and CD4 memory, two plates were used for CD8 naive, and one plate was used for CD8 memory. Blood TCR repertoires of a handful of healthy adults were deeply sequenced to estimate repertoire size and the extent of clonotype sharing between individuals. Different laboratories and diverse techniques were used to prepare libraries and sequence TCR repertoires, to increase sequencing depth and limit assay-specific biases. Between about 0.85 and 9.5 billion PBMCs per donor were obtained by leukapheresis.

With respect to this clone: Its antigen specificity is not known. No qualities accompany the bases; no much larger clone lies one base away.

The CDR3 covers 16 residues, taking in both the cysteine and the phenylalanine. Only the CDR3 DNA stays, 48 bases, in frame from base 1. V and J are trimmed by 1 base and 5 bases, and the gene matches miss 5 bases of the junction. For CDR1 and CDR2, the germline V gene lists KGHSH and LQKENI. Using the deep immunoSEQ assay, TCR CDR3 regions were amplified from genomic DNA by multiplex PCR. Extracted genomic DNA from each cell subset was spread evenly across all wells of several immunoSEQ 96-well plates, with each plate serving as a replicate. For sorted subsets, around 200 ng genomic DNA, equal to 25,000 to 35,000 T cell genomes, was loaded into each replicate PCR. Purified libraries were measured with a Qubit 3.0 fluorometer, size-checked on a Bioanalyzer 2100, and measured again with the KAPA Library Quantification kit. Each immunoSEQ 96-well plate was sequenced on its own single-read 150-cycle Illumina NextSeq 550 flow cell. In the authors' own workflow: Because only junctional sequences without quality scores were contained in the immunoSEQ output, filtering matching that applied to full-length reads could not be performed. To assign V/J genes and CDR3, sequences were annotated against IMGT germline references using PyIR, a Python wrapper for IgBLAST v1.9. Reads were removed for weak V/J assignments (E-value above 1e-6), missing CDR3, stop codons, out-of-frame junctions, or ambiguous translated residues. A V3J clonotype was defined by an identical inferred V gene, J gene, and CDR3 amino acid sequence. Percentage overlap between repertoires was computed as shared unique clonotypes divided by the size of the smaller repertoire. RTK rarefaction, the Chao1 estimator, and Recon v2.1 estimates of unobserved clonotypes were used to assess repertoire richness. Generation probabilities for all TCRbeta clonotypes obtained by the gDNA method from a few donors were computed using OLGA. Entries here come from immuneACCESS through TCRdb and include only in-frame sequences with V and J called. Some clones fail to appear in such tables; in the studies checked, an unresolved V gene covers under half of the shortfall, and the cause of the remainder is unknown. V and J calls plus clone size are reproduced from that table; the DNA served to infer D and trimming. In this sample the table shows roughly 2,300,000 clones, around 90% of which occur a single time. Around 0.35% of the sample rests with the top ten.

Study-level results and caveats: Compared with non-shared clonotypes, the clonotypes found in all four sorted-subset donors had higher generation probabilities. The genetic and exposure-history diversity represented was limited by the small number of donors. About 4.5% of naive CD4, 3.5% of naive CD8, 2.3% of memory CD4, and around 0.4% of memory CD8 clonotypes were shared across a few donors. Even with the large sequencing depth, rarefaction of the sorted-subset datasets indicated that sequencing was incomplete. Naive subsets generally had larger estimated clonotype richness than memory subsets did. Sampling was limited to blood, and TCR repertoires in tissue likely differ from TCR repertoires in blood. Based on pairwise subsampling, the degree of clonotype sharing among donors was expected to be affected by sequencing depth.

The donors were healthy, HIV-negative adults who had no recently reported acute infections or vaccinations. Every donor was a Caucasian adult living in Nashville, Tennessee, USA. Magnetic negative selection was used to enrich CD4+ T cells, after which naive cells were positively selected on CD45RA and the negative fraction became the memory subset. After blood collection by leukapheresis, PBMCs were isolated using Ficoll-Histopaque density gradient centrifugation and then cryopreserved in the vapor phase of liquid nitrogen. Analytical flow cytometry was used to check the purity and quantity of every magnetically sorted T cell population. Each sorted fraction had its genomic DNA isolated and then quantified by UV absorbance on a Nanodrop 2000c.

The receptor was derived from a man younger than 30 in good health. Some clones in this sample may be carry-over from other donors' samples. The chain couples TRBV18 to TRBJ2-5; 12 nucleotides in the junction match TRBD2. The sequenced sample consisted of naive CD4+ T cells from PBMCs. The cell subset or site label corresponds to: CD45RA+ positively selected. The nucleotides are TGTGCCAGCTCACCACGGCGGACTAGCGGGATTGAGACCCAGTACTTC. This yields the protein CASSPRRTSGIETQYF.